The 9 T cell receptor beta chains given below trace back to one sample, sequenced in a study of technical replicates of blood from several donors. Measured with immunoSEQ multiplex PCR; TCRdb has only the in-frame clones, and not every one. Of over 10,000 clones listed, around 85% were seen once; the top ten hold over 9.5%. The source material was PBMCs. The receptors shown here come from a human donor in good health.

The chain recombines TRBV7-2 with TRBJ1-5; D remains ambiguous. With 0 bases removed from V and 9 bases from J, the gap between germline ends came to 9 bases. This CDR3 comprises 13 residues. The germline V gene encodes CDR1 SGHTA and CDR2 FQGNSA. Here the CDR3 reads CASSLALRGPQHF. CDR3 coding DNA: TGTGCCAGCAGCTTAGCGTTACGGGGGCCCCAGCATTTT.

The CDR3 region has the DNA TGTGCCAGCAGTGATTCAGGGGTACCGAATGAAAAACTGTTTTTT. It is translated as CASSDSGVPNEKLFF. The chain has TRBV6-1 and TRBJ1-4, with D possibly being TRBD1 (6 bases). Trimming pared 3 bases from V and 5 bases from J, leaving 13 bases between. Germline loops: CDR1 MNHNS, CDR2 SASEGT. The CDR3 is 15 residues long.

The genes are TRBV6-1 and TRBJ2-3; 7 bases map to TRBD2. Germline V lookup: CDR1 MNHNS, CDR2 SASEGT. With 6 bases clipped from V and 3 bases from J, the junction kept 0 bases outside the gene matches. The CDR3 spans 12 residues. In DNA form, the CDR3 reads TGTGCCAGCAGACTAGCGACAGATACGCAGTATTTT. This codes for CASRLATDTQYF.

V usage is TRBV6-4 and J usage is TRBJ2-1; 8 nucleotides line up with TRBD2. CDR3 length equals 15 residues. V trimming: 5 bases; J trimming: 5 bases; junction bases outside the gene matches: 8. Per the germline V gene, CDR1 is MRHNA and CDR2 is SNTAGT. The CDR3 is CASSPGSGRDNEQFF. The CDR3 bases are TGTGCCAGCAGTCCGGGGAGCGGGAGAGACAATGAGCAGTTCTTC.

CDR3 nucleotides: TGTGCCAGCAGAGAGGGGCTAGCGGACAAAGAGACCCAGTACTTC. It yields the protein CASREGLADKETQYF. The genes are TRBV2 and TRBJ2-5, with 7 nucleotides matching TRBD2. Germline V gene sequence: CDR1 SNHLY, CDR2 FYNNEI. Unmatched junction bases numbered 10, after V lost 6 bases and J lost 3 bases. This CDR3 contains 15 residues.

This clone appeared once. The J gene is TRBJ2-1, the V gene TRBV7-8; 7 nucleotides line up with TRBD1. V dropped 1 base and J dropped 5; count of bases not matched to a gene: 5. Germline V gives CDR1 SGHVS, CDR2 FQNEAQ. CDR3 size: 15 residues. The CDR3 DNA reads as TGTGCCAGCAGCTTAGATTACAGGGGAAACAATGAGCAGTTCTTC. It translates to CASSLDYRGNNEQFF.

This clone was seen once. The gene calls are TRBV13 and TRBJ2-1; the D gene is possibly TRBD1 (5 bases). This CDR3 comprises 16 residues. CDR1 is PRHDT, CDR2 FYEKMQ, per germline (reference sequence). Between the trimmed V and J ends, which lost 0 bases and 4 bases, there was a span of 13 bases. In DNA, the CDR3 is TGTGCCAGCAGCTTAGGACGGAACAAGGGGTACAATGAGCAGTTCTTC. Its translation is CASSLGRNKGYNEQFF.

The chain joins TRBV14 to TRBJ1-2, with a weak D call TRBD1 (6 bases). Trimming stripped 3 bases from V and 8 bases from J, with 13 bases between. The CDR3 runs to 13 residues. CDR1 and CDR2 from the germline V gene are SGHDN and FVKESK. DNA for the CDR3: TGTGCCAGCAGCCAGCGGGGGCTGGGCGGCTACACCTTC. This codes for CASSQRGLGGYTF.

This chain connects TRBV7-9 to TRBJ2-7; 9 bases are shared with TRBD1. V lost 6 bases and J lost 0; bases outside the gene matches: 3. CDR1 and CDR2 from the germline V gene are SEHNR and FQNEAQ (reference sequence). The CDR3 has 14 residues. The CDR3 nucleotides are TGTGCCAGCAGTCGGGACAGGGTCTCCTACGAGCAGTACTTC. It yields the protein CASSRDRVSYEQYF.